The clone carrying this T cell receptor beta chain came up a few times. The antigen remains undetermined. The V end was cut by 1 base, the J end by 2 bases, with 14 bases between. Germline V CDR1 and CDR2: MNHNY, SVGAGI (reference sequence). The CDR3 totals 16 residues. The table came from immunoSEQ multiplex PCR; TCRdb's copy has only in-frame clones and leaves some out. Among 50,000 to 60,000 clones listed, about 90% were seen once. This specimen belongs to a study of T cell responses to AZD1222 COVID-19 vaccine. Study information: Second doses at about 4 or about 12 weeks were pooled.

Study conclusions and caveats: Spike regions recognized by vaccine-associated CD4 TCRs spanned the protein, led by 160-218 and 743-854. At study baseline, merely about 6 AZD1222 recipients were seropositive. In a largely white British group with more females than males, clonal diversity was possibly underestimated.

This sample comprised peripheral blood, obtained on day 0 of AZD1222 vaccination. V is TRBV6-6 and J is TRBJ1-1; no clear D gene. The TCR originated in an adult in good health. CDR3 protein: CASSYLGRPTNTEAFF. CDR3 DNA sequence: TGTGCCAGCAGTTACTTAGGACGTCCTACAAACACTGAAGCTTTCTTT.